This TCR beta chain appears in the sequencing data of a study of persistence of HIV-infected CD4 T cells. Study-level background: Anti-CD3/anti-CD28 beads activated more cells than antigen stimulation did.

The immunoSEQ assay was version 4, run in survey mode. Data came from immunoSEQ multiplex PCR; TCRdb stores just in-frame clones and leaves some out. The sample lists approximately 44,000 clones, around 92% occurring once. Notes on the study in general: TCRbeta richness was lower in CMV- and Gag-responding cells than in anti-CD3/anti-CD28-responding cells. Proviral oligoclonality tracked with TCR oligoclonality within the same sorted cells.

Anti-CD3/anti-CD28 beads served as a nonspecific positive control stimulus. Sorting of responding CD4+ T cells relied on upregulated CD40 ligand together with CD69. The CDR3 loop spans 15 amino acids. In germline, CDR1 is SGDLS, CDR2 YYNGEE. Trimming shortened V by 1 base and J by 6 bases, and 16 bases separated the two germline ends. Points on this clone: Its cognate antigen is unknown.

The receptor's source is an adult man with HIV who was CMV-seropositive. This chain joins TRBV9 and TRBJ1-2, with no clear D. This material consisted of CD4+ T cells sorted from PBMCs after approximately 19-hour stimulation, taken from a patient who received antiretroviral therapy. This chain's CDR3 is CASSVFPNSENGYTF. The CDR3 bases are TGTGCCAGCAGCGTATTCCCTAACAGCGAGAATGGCTACACCTTC.